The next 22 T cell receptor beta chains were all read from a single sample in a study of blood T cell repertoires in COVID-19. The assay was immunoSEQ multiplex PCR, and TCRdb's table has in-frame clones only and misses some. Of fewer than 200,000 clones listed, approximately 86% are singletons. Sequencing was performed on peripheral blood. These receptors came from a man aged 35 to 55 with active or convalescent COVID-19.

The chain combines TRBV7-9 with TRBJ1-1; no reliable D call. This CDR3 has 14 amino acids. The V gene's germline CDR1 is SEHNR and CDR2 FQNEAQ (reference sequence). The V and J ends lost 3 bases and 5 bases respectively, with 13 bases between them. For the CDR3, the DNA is TGTGCCAGCAGCTTCAGCGGATTGGGGACTGAAGCTTTCTTT. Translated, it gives CASSFSGLGTEAFF.

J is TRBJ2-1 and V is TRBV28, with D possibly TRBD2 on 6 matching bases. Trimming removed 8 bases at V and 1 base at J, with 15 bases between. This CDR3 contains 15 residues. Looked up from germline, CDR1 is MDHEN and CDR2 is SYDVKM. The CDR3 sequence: CASRLIGGSYNEQFF. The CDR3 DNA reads TGTGCCAGCCGATTAATCGGGGGTTCCTACAATGAGCAGTTCTTC.

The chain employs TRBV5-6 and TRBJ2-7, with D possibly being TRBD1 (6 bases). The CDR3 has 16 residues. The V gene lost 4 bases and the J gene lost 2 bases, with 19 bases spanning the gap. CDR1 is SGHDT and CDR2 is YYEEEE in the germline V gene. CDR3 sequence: CASSTGQPYSTYEQYF. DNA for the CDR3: TGTGCCAGCAGCACCGGACAGCCTTATAGTACCTACGAGCAGTACTTC. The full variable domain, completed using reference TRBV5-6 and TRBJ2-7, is DAGVTQSPTHLIKTRGQQVTLRCSPKSGHDTVSWYQQALGQGPQFIFQYYEEEERQRGNFPDRFSGHQFPNYSSELNVNALLLGDSALYLCASSTGQPYSTYEQYFGPGTRLTVT.

The CDR3 reads CAISGTGGNSPLHF. The DNA for the CDR3 is TGTGCCATCAGTGGGACAGGGGGGAATTCACCCCTCCACTTT. The chain recombines TRBV10-3 with TRBJ1-6; TRBD1 matches at 10 bases. V shed 4 bases and J 7 bases; nucleotides not matched to a gene: 1. The CDR3 covers 14 residues. In germline, CDR1 is ENHRY, CDR2 SYGVKD.

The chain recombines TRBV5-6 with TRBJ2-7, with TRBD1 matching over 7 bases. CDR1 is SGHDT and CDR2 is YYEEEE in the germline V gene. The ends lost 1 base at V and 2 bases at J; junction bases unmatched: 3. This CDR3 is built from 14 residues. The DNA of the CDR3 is TGTGCCAGCAGCTTGCTGGGACAGCCCTACGAGCAGTACTTC. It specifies CASSLLGQPYEQYF.

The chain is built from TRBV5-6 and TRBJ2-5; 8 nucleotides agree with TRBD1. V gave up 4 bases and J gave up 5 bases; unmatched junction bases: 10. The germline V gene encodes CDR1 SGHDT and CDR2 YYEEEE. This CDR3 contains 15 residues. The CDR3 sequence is CASSQGTGRWETQYF. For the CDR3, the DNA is TGTGCCAGCAGCCAAGGGACAGGCCGATGGGAGACCCAGTACTTC.

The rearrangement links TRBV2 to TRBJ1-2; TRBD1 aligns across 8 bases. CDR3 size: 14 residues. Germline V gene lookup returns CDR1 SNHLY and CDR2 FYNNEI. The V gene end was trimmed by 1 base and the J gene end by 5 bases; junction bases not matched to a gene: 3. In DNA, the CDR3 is TGTGCCAGCAGTGAAGGGACAGGGCTGTATGGCTACACCTTC. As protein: CASSEGTGLYGYTF.

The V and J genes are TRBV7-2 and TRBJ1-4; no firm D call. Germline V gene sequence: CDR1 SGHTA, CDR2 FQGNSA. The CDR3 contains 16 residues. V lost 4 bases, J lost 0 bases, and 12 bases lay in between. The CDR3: CASSSRRTATNEKLFF. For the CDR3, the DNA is TGTGCCAGCAGCTCCAGGAGGACTGCAACTAATGAAAAACTGTTTTTT.

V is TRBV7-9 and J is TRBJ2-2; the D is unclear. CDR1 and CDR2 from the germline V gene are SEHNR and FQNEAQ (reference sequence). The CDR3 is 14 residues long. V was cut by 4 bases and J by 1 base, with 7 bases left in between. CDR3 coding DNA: TGTGCCAGCAGCTCCAAAATGAACACCGGGGAGCTGTTTTTT. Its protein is CASSSKMNTGELFF.

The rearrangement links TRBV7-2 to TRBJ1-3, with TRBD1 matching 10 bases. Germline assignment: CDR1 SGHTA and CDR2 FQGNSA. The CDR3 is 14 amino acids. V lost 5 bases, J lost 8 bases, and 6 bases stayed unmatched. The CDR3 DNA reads TGTGCCAGCAGCCCCGGGACAGGGGTGCACACCATATATTTT. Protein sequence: CASSPGTGVHTIYF.

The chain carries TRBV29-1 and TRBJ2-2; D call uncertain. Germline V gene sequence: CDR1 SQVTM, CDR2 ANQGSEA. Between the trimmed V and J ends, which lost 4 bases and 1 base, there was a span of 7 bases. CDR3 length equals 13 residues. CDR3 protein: CSVGFKNTGELFF. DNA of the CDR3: TGCAGCGTTGGTTTCAAGAACACCGGGGAGCTGTTTTTT.

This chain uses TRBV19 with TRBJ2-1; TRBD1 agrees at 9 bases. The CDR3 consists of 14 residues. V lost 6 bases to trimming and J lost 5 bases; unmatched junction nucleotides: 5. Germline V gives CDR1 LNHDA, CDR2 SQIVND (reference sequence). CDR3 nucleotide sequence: TGTGCCAGTAGGGGGACAGGGAAAAACAATGAGCAGTTCTTC. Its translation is CASRGTGKNNEQFF.

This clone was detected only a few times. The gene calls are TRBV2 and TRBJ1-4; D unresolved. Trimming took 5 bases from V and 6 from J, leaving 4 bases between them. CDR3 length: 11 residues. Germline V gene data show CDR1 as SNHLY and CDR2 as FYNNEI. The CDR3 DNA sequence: TGTGCCAGCAGTCATGATGAAAAACTGTTTTTT. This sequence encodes CASSHDEKLFF.

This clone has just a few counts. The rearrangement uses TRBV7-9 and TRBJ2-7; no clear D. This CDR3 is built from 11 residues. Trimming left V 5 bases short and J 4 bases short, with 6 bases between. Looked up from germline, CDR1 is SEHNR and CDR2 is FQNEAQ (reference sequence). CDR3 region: CASSASYEQYF. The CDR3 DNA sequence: TGTGCCAGCAGCGCCAGTTACGAGCAGTACTTC.

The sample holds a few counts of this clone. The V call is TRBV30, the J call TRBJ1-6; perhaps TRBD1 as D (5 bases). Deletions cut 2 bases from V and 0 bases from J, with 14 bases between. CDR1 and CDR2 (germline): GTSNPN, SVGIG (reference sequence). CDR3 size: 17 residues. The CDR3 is CAWSKGLLSSYNSPLHF. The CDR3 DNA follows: TGTGCCTGGAGTAAGGGACTGCTGAGCTCCTATAATTCACCCCTCCACTTT. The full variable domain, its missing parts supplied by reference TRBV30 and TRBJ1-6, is SQTIHQWPATLVQPVGSPLSLECTVEGTSNPNLYWYRQAAGRGLQLLFYSVGIGQISSEVPQNLSASRPQDRQFILSSKKLLLSDSGFYLCAWSKGLLSSYNSPLHFGNGTRLTVT.

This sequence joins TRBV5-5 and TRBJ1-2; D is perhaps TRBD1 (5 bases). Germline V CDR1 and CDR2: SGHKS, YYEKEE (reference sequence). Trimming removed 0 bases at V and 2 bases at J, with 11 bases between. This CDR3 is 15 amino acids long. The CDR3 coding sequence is TGTGCCAGCAGCTTGGATCTCAGGGTAAACTATGGCTACACCTTC. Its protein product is CASSLDLRVNYGYTF.

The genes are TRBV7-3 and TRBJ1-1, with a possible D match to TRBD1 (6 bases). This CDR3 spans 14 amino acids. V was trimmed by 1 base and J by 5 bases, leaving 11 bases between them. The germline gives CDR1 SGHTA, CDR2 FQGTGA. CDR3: CASSLNGQGTEAFF. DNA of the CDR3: TGTGCCAGCAGCTTAAATGGCCAGGGGACTGAAGCTTTCTTT. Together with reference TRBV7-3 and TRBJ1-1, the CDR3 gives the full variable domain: GAGVSQTPSNKVTEKGKYVELRCDPISGHTALYWYRQSLGQGPEFLIYFQGTGAADDSGLPNDRFFAVRPEGSVSTLKIQRTERGDSAVYLCASSLNGQGTEAFFGQGTRLTVV.

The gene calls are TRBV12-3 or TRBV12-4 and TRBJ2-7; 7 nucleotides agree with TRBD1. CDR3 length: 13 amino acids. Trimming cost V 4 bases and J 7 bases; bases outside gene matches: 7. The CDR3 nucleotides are TGTGCCAGCAGTTCGAAGGGGGCAGGGGAGCAGTACTTC. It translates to CASSSKGAGEQYF.

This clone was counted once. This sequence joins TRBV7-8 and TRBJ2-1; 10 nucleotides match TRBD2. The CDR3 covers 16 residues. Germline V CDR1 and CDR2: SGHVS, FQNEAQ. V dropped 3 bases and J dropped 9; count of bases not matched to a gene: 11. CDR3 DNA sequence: TGTGCCAGCAGCTTGGCTAGCGGGGGTAACCTCGGTGAGCAGTTCTTC. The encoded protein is CASSLASGGNLGEQFF.

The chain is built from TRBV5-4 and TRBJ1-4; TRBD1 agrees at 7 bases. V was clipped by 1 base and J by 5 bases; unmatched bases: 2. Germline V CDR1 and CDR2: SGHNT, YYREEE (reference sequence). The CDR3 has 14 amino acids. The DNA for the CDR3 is TGTGCCAGCAGCTTGACAGGGGAAAATGAAAAACTGTTTTTT. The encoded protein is CASSLTGENEKLFF.

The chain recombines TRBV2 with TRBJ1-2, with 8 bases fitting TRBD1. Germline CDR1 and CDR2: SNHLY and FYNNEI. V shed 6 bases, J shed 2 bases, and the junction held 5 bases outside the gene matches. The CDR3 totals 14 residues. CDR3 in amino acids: CASRARTGNYGYTF. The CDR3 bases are TGTGCCAGCAGGGCCCGGACAGGGAACTATGGCTACACCTTC.

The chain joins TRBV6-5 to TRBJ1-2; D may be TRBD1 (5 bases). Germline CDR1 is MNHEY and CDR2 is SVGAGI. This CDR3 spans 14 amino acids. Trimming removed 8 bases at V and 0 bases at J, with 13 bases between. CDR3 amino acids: CASVPRGANYGYTF. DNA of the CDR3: TGTGCCAGCGTGCCCCGGGGGGCTAACTATGGCTACACCTTC.